Shown below are 18 T cell receptor beta chains from a single sample sequenced in a study of blood T cell repertoires in COVID-19. Libraries were prepared by immunoSEQ multiplex PCR; TCRdb keeps only in-frame clonotypes and omits some of them. The repertoire has under 150,000 clones, around four fifths of them found once; the top ten carry approximately 8.7%. Sequences were obtained from peripheral blood. The receptors derive from a man aged 40-49 years with active or convalescent COVID-19.

The V and J genes are TRBV6-2 or TRBV6-3 and TRBJ2-1, with TRBD2 matching 9 bases. With V trimmed by 2 bases and J by 8 bases, 4 bases remained unmatched. Per germline, CDR1 MNHEY and CDR2 SVGEGT. This CDR3 has 14 amino acids. Written as DNA, the CDR3 is TGTGCCAGCAGTTACGCGGGGGGGAAAGATGAGCAGTTCTTC. Protein sequence: CASSYAGGKDEQFF.

The chain uses TRBV5-4 and TRBJ2-1; TRBD2 matches at 7 bases. CDR1 is SGHNT and CDR2 is YYREEE in the germline V gene (reference sequence). The CDR3 is made up of 18 amino acids. The J segment lost 3 bases and the V segment lost 0 bases, leaving 12 bases of the junction unmatched. CDR3 region: CASSLVLMAGDHYNEQFF. The CDR3 DNA sequence: TGTGCCAGCAGCTTGGTTTTGATGGCGGGGGACCACTACAATGAGCAGTTCTTC.

J is TRBJ1-5 and V is TRBV10-3; weak D call: TRBD1 (6 bases). The CDR3 covers 17 residues. Trimming left V 3 bases short and J 3 bases short, with 18 bases between. The V gene's germline CDR1 is ENHRY and CDR2 SYGVKD. The CDR3 DNA sequence: TGTGCCATCAGTGACCCGATTGGGGGGGGCTCCAATCAGCCCCAGCATTTT. Its protein product is CAISDPIGGGSNQPQHF.

The chain combines TRBV3-1 (or the pseudogene TRBV3-2) with TRBJ1-2; D not resolved. Germline V lookup: CDR1 LGHDT, CDR2 YNNKEL (reference sequence). CDR3 length equals 14 residues. V was clipped by 1 base and J by 2 bases, with 8 bases between them. As DNA, the CDR3 is TGTGCCAGCAGCCAAGTACCGCAGAACTATGGCTACACCTTC. This gives the protein CASSQVPQNYGYTF.

This sequence joins TRBV4-2 and TRBJ2-7, with 9 bases matching TRBD1. V shed 2 bases, J shed 6 bases, and the junction held 11 bases outside the gene matches. This CDR3 comprises 16 residues. Germline V gene sequence: CDR1 LGHNA, CDR2 YNFKEQ. CDR3 in amino acids: CASSQSFGTGLIEQYF. The CDR3 DNA reads as TGTGCCAGCAGCCAATCATTTGGGACAGGGCTTATCGAGCAGTACTTC.

CDR3 residues: CASRGIKQFF. CDR3 nucleotides: TGTGCCAGCCGGGGGATAAAGCAGTTCTTC. The gene calls are TRBV6-6 and TRBJ2-1, with a tentative D call TRBD2 (6 bases). Trimming took 8 bases from V and 11 from J, leaving 10 bases between them. Germline CDR1 and CDR2: MNHNY and SVGAGI (reference sequence). The CDR3 is made up of 10 amino acids.

The chain carries TRBV19 and TRBJ2-5; D might be TRBD1 (7 bases). V was clipped by 5 bases and J by 4 bases, with 14 bases between them. Germline loops: CDR1 LNHDA, CDR2 SQIVND (reference sequence). The CDR3 sequence is 14 residues long. In nucleotides, the CDR3 is TGTGCCAGTAGTGCCGGGCAGGGGGGAGAGACCCAGTACTTC. The encoded protein is CASSAGQGGETQYF.

The gene calls are TRBV14 and TRBJ2-7; 10 nucleotides agree with TRBD1. Germline V lookup: CDR1 SGHDN, CDR2 FVKESK. Trimming cost V 4 bases and J 5 bases; bases outside gene matches: 11. The length of the CDR3 is 16 residues. DNA of the CDR3: TGTGCCAGCAGCCCCAACCCGGGACAGGGGATACACGAGCAGTACTTC. This sequence encodes CASSPNPGQGIHEQYF. Together with reference TRBV14 and TRBJ2-7, the CDR3 gives the full variable domain: EAGVTQFPSHSVIEKGQTVTLRCDPISGHDNLYWYRRVMGKEIKFLLHFVKESKQDESGMPNNRFLAERTGGTYSTLKVQPAELEDSGVYFCASSPNPGQGIHEQYFGPGTRLTVT.

In DNA, the CDR3 is TGCAGCGTCGCGGGGGACAGGTTTACGTGGGAGCAGTACTTC. Its protein is CSVAGDRFTWEQYF. The genes are TRBV29-1 and TRBJ2-7, with TRBD1 as a possible D gene (8 bases). V dropped 6 bases and J dropped 7 bases, with 22 bases sitting between them. There are 14 residues in the CDR3. CDR1 SQVTM and CDR2 ANQGSEA come from the germline V gene.

This chain joins TRBV4-1 and TRBJ2-7; D uncertain. The CDR3 totals 15 residues. V was trimmed by 0 bases and J by 4 bases, leaving 13 bases between them. Germline CDR1 is MGHRA and CDR2 is YSYEKL. CDR3 in amino acids: CASSQDENSRYEQYF. CDR3 nucleotides: TGCGCCAGCAGCCAAGATGAAAATAGTCGGTACGAGCAGTACTTC.

This chain uses TRBV18 with TRBJ1-1; 8 nucleotides agree with TRBD1. The CDR3 has 15 amino acids. With 2 bases clipped from V and 4 bases from J, the junction kept 6 bases outside the gene matches. Germline V lookup: CDR1 KGHSH, CDR2 LQKENI. The CDR3 nucleotides are TGTGCCAGCTCACCATCGGGACAGGCGACCACTGAAGCTTTCTTT. This codes for CASSPSGQATTEAFF.

V is TRBV5-5 and J is TRBJ2-2, with 8 positions matching TRBD2. Losses at the gene ends were 5 bases for V and 0 bases for J; bases not matched to a gene: 6. CDR1 is SGHKS and CDR2 is YYEKEE in the germline V gene (reference sequence). The CDR3 runs to 16 residues. The CDR3 bases are TGTGCCAGCAGATATCTAGCGGGTACGAACACCGGGGAGCTGTTTTTT. It specifies CASRYLAGTNTGELFF.

This clone was counted once. For the CDR3, the DNA is TGTGCCTGGAGTGACCTAGTGAGGGGGCGTCTTAATTCACCCCTCCACTTT. Encoded protein: CAWSDLVRGRLNSPLHF. This chain uses TRBV30 with TRBJ1-6; TRBD1 matches at 7 bases. CDR1 is GTSNPN, CDR2 SVGIG, per germline (reference sequence). The CDR3 has 17 amino acids. J gave up 6 bases and V 1 base, and 12 bases lay outside the gene matches.

The gene calls are TRBV4-2 and TRBJ2-3; 12 positions agree with TRBD2. The ends lost 0 bases at V and 6 bases at J; junction bases unmatched: 7. Looked up from germline, CDR1 is LGHNA and CDR2 is YNFKEQ. The CDR3 consists of 17 residues. The CDR3 coding sequence is TGTGCCAGCAGCCAAGACTGGCGGACTAGCGGGGCCGATACGCAGTATTTT. It codes for CASSQDWRTSGADTQYF.

Written as DNA, the CDR3 is TGTGCCAGCAGTCAAAGCCCCCTCGAGCAGTACTTC. Translation gives CASSQSPLEQYF. The chain uses TRBV6-5 and TRBJ2-7; D is unclear. V gave up 5 bases and J gave up 6 bases, with 11 bases separating them. This CDR3 has 12 residues. Germline V gives CDR1 MNHEY, CDR2 SVGAGI.

There are a few counts of this clone. The V call is TRBV7-9, the J call TRBJ1-5, with a weak D call TRBD1 (6 bases). Trimming left V 4 bases short and J 9 bases short, with 16 bases between. CDR1 is SEHNR and CDR2 is FQNEAQ in the germline V gene (reference sequence). This CDR3 region has 14 residues. The CDR3 spells CASSYPGEGGPQHF. CDR3 DNA: TGTGCCAGCAGCTACCCAGGGGAAGGGGGGCCCCAGCATTTT.

The rearrangement joins TRBV6-5 to TRBJ1-1, with D possibly TRBD1 on 5 matching bases. Germline V gene sequence: CDR1 MNHEY, CDR2 SVGAGI. Trimming shortened V by 8 bases and J by 6 bases, and 16 bases separated the two germline ends. The CDR3 consists of 13 residues. CDR3 sequence reads: CASGWGGQAEAFF. In DNA, the CDR3 is TGTGCCAGCGGGTGGGGGGGTCAGGCTGAAGCTTTCTTT.

In this sample, this clone turned up once. The chain employs TRBV19 and TRBJ1-2; possibly TRBD1 for D (6 bases). V lost 3 bases to trimming and J lost 5 bases, with 16 bases between them. The CDR3 has 15 residues. Germline V gene data show CDR1 as LNHDA and CDR2 as SQIVND (reference sequence). The CDR3 loop is CASSMGQTGGYGYTF. CDR3 nucleotides: TGTGCCAGTAGTATGGGCCAGACAGGCGGTTATGGCTACACCTTC.